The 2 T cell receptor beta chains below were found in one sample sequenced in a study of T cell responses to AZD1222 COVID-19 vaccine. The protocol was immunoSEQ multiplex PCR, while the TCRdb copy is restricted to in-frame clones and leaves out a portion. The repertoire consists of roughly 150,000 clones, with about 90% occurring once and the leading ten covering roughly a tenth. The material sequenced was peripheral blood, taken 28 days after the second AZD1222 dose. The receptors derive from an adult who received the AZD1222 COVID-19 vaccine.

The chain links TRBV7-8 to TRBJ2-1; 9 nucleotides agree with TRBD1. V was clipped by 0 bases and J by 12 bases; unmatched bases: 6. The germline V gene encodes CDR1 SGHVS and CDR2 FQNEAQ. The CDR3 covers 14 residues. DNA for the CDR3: TGTGCCAGCAGCTTAGCGGGACAGGGCAGGGGGCAGTTCTTC. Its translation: CASSLAGQGRGQFF.

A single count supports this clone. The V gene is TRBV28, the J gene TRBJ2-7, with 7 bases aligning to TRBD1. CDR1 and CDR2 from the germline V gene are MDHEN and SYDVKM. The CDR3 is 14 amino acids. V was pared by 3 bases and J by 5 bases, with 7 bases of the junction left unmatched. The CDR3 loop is CASSFLTGPHEQYF. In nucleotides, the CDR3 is TGTGCCAGCAGTTTTTTGACAGGGCCCCACGAGCAGTACTTC.